Described below is a single T cell receptor beta chain sequence and its context. The target antigen is unknown. The sample originates from a study of Ad26.COV2.S vaccination and SARS-CoV-2 variants. Germline CDR1 reads SGDLS; CDR2 reads YYNGEE. V was clipped by 4 bases and J by 2 bases; unmatched bases: 8. The CDR3 runs to 16 residues. Specified treatment: roughly 20 received Ad26.COV2.S at low or high dose, single or two shots; a few received placebo; per-sample allocation not given. Specimens were obtained on day 63 following the first vaccine or placebo injection. Donation was by an adult aged 18-55 years who was in Boston. Sequenced by immunoSEQ multiplex PCR; TCRdb stores in-frame clones only, minus some. The sample carries approximately 280,000 clones, more than 70% recorded once. Study-level findings and limits: Measurements of TCR breadth and depth may have given underestimates of the total T cell responses.

The sequence derives from a person aged 18-65 years who received the Ad26.COV2.S COVID-19 vaccine or a placebo. The rearrangement joins TRBV9 to TRBJ2-2, with TRBD1 matching 7 bases. The sequences come from peripheral blood, collected in a trial of Ad26.COV2.S vaccine versus placebo. The DNA of the CDR3 is TGTGCCAGCAGCCCTAGACAGGGAGTCAACACCGGGGAGCTGTTTTTT. It encodes CASSPRQGVNTGELFF.